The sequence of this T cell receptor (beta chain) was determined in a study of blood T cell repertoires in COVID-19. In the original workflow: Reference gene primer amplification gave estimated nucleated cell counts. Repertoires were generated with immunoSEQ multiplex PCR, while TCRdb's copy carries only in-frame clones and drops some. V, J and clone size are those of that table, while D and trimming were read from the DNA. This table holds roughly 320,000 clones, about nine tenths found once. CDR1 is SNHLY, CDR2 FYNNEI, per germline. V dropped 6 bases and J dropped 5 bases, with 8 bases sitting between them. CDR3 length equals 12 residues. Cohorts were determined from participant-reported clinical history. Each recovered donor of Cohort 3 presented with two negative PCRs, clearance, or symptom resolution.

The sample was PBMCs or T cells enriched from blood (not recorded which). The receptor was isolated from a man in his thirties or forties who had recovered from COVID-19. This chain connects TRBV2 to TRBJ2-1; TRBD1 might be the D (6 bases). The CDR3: CASSGQHNEQFF. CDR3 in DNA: TGTGCCAGCAGCGGACAGCACAATGAGCAGTTCTTC.